The 12 T cell receptor beta chains below all came from one sample that was sequenced in a study of T cell responses to AZD1222 COVID-19 vaccine. Using immunoSEQ multiplex PCR, the repertoire was profiled, and TCRdb retains in-frame clones only, with some absent. The sample has about 150,000 clones; around 93% are singletons. Source: peripheral blood, taken 28 days after the second AZD1222 dose. These receptors were collected from an adult who received the AZD1222 COVID-19 vaccine.

The rearrangement links TRBV29-1 to TRBJ2-7, with 8 bases that match TRBD1. The germline V gene encodes CDR1 SQVTM and CDR2 ANQGSEA. Trimming at V came to 1 base and at J to 1 base, leaving 6 bases not matched to a gene. The CDR3 covers 15 residues. The CDR3 DNA is TGCAGCGTTGAAGTCGGGACAGGAGGTTCCTACGAGCAGTACTTC. Its translation is CSVEVGTGGSYEQYF.

The chain uses TRBV10-3 and TRBJ1-5; possibly TRBD1 for D (5 bases). The germline CDR1 and CDR2 sequences are ENHRY and SYGVKD. The CDR3 length is 13 residues. V lost 2 bases to trimming and J lost 6 bases, with 8 bases between them. CDR3 loop: CAISEIGGQPQHF. The DNA of the CDR3 is TGTGCCATCAGTGAGATCGGGGGTCAGCCCCAGCATTTT.

This chain joins TRBV18 and TRBJ1-2; 8 nucleotides agree with TRBD1. Per the germline V gene, CDR1 is KGHSH and CDR2 is LQKENI. CDR3 length: 13 residues. V was clipped by 5 bases and J by 4 bases; unmatched bases: 3. CDR3 in DNA: TGTGCCAGCTCATTTGGACAGGGCTATGGCTACACCTTC. Protein product: CASSFGQGYGYTF.

CDR3: CASSPRTSGVDTDTQYF. Written as DNA, the CDR3 is TGTGCCAGCAGCCCACGGACTAGCGGGGTGGACACAGATACGCAGTATTTT. The rearrangement uses TRBV7-6 and TRBJ2-3; 12 nucleotides line up with TRBD2. Per germline, CDR1 SGHVS and CDR2 FNYEAQ. Germline trimming cut 5 bases from V and 2 bases from J; bases unmatched to any gene: 8. CDR3 length equals 17 residues.

The chain uses TRBV19 and TRBJ2-7; D is possibly TRBD2 (6 bases). V was shortened by 3 bases and J by 5 bases, with 11 bases between the two germline ends. The germline gives CDR1 LNHDA, CDR2 SQIVND (reference sequence). The CDR3 contains 13 residues. CDR3 sequence reads: CASSMRLVDEQYF. The CDR3 region has the DNA TGTGCCAGTAGTATGAGACTAGTCGACGAGCAGTACTTC. The entire variable domain, with the rest obtained from reference TRBV19 and TRBJ2-7, is as follows: DGGITQSPKYLFRKEGQNVTLSCEQNLNHDAMYWYRQDPGQGLRLIYYSQIVNDFQKGDIAEGYSVSREKKESFPLTVTSAQKNPTAFYLCASSMRLVDEQYFGPGTRLTVT.

V is TRBV11-3 and J is TRBJ2-5; 9 bases are shared with TRBD1. CDR3 length equals 16 residues. The germline V gene encodes CDR1 SGHNT and CDR2 YENEEA. The junction had 11 bases not matched to a gene; V was cut back by 4 bases and J by 5 bases. The CDR3 protein is CASSSTWGTGLETQYF. In nucleotides, the CDR3 is TGTGCCAGCAGCTCAACCTGGGGGACAGGGCTCGAGACCCAGTACTTC.

This rearrangement joins TRBV7-4 to TRBJ1-2; maybe TRBD1 (5 bases). The CDR3 extends over 16 amino acids. Germline CDR1 SGHVT, CDR2 SQSDAQ. V lost 2 bases to trimming and J lost 7 bases, with 20 bases between them. CDR3 region: CASSLIWQGTTSGYTF. For the CDR3, the DNA is TGTGCCAGCAGCTTAATTTGGCAGGGCACCACCAGTGGCTACACCTTC.

The rearrangement uses TRBV30 and TRBJ1-3, with unresolved D. The V and J ends lost 3 bases and 0 bases respectively, with 9 bases between them. The CDR3 runs 14 residues. Germline loops: CDR1 GTSNPN, CDR2 SVGIG (reference sequence). The CDR3 loop reads CAWRRVSSGNTIYF. The CDR3 DNA follows: TGTGCCTGGAGACGGGTTAGCTCTGGAAACACCATATATTTT.

The rearrangement joins TRBV15 to TRBJ1-5; D not certain. V lost 0 bases and J 10 bases, leaving 7 bases between the germline ends. This CDR3 region has 12 residues. Germline V CDR1 and CDR2: LNHNV, YYDKDF (reference sequence). The CDR3 nucleotides are TGTGCCACCAGCAGAGATCCATCTCCCCAGCATTTT. Encoded protein: CATSRDPSPQHF.

The V call is TRBV10-3, the J call TRBJ2-3, with 7 bases aligning to TRBD2. The CDR3 contains 17 residues. Trimming at V came to 3 bases and at J to 4 bases, leaving 13 bases not matched to a gene. Looked up from germline, CDR1 is ENHRY and CDR2 is SYGVKD. The CDR3 loop is CAISDGQGGTVPDTQYF. The CDR3 region has the DNA TGTGCCATCAGTGACGGCCAGGGAGGGACCGTCCCAGATACGCAGTATTTT.

The chain uses TRBV11-3 and TRBJ2-3, with D unresolved. The V and J ends lost 3 bases and 2 bases respectively, with 12 bases between them. Germline V gene data show CDR1 as SGHNT and CDR2 as YENEEA. This CDR3 region has 15 residues. CDR3 bases: TGTGCCAGCAGCTTGTCAGTAAGTCCCACAGATACGCAGTATTTT. This gives the protein CASSLSVSPTDTQYF.

J is TRBJ2-7 and V is TRBV6-5; no clear D. This CDR3 spans 16 amino acids. V was clipped by 0 bases and J by 0 bases, with 12 bases between them. The germline gives CDR1 MNHEY, CDR2 SVGAGI. CDR3 coding DNA: TGTGCCAGCAGTTACTCGATTACCGACCTCTCCTACGAGCAGTACTTC. It yields the protein CASSYSITDLSYEQYF.